What follows is one TCR beta chain and its context. The data belong to a study of blood T cell repertoires in COVID-19. Individuals aged about 18 to 90 years were recruited from about two dozen US areas. Clones were sequenced by immunoSEQ multiplex PCR, and TCRdb holds only the in-frame ones, with some missing. The table has about 320,000 clones, roughly 90% seen once. Between the trimmed V and J ends, which lost 0 bases and 8 bases, there was a span of 4 bases. Germline V gene lookup returns CDR1 MNHEY and CDR2 SVGEGT. The CDR3 runs 12 residues. The TCR was taken from a man in his sixties who had recovered from COVID-19. Input material: PBMCs or T cells enriched from blood (not recorded which). J is TRBJ2-2 and V is TRBV6-2 or TRBV6-3, with D unresolved. The CDR3 nucleotides are TGTGCCAGCAGTTACTCGACAGGGGAGCTGTTTTTT. The encoded protein is CASSYSTGELFF.